The next 10 T cell receptor beta chains were all read from a single sample in a study of blood T cell repertoires in COVID-19. Libraries were prepared by immunoSEQ multiplex PCR; TCRdb keeps only in-frame clonotypes and omits some of them. The sample holds roughly 84,000 clones, approximately 75% seen once. The specimen sequenced was peripheral blood. The receptor set was obtained from a woman between 45 and 60 years old with acute or convalescent COVID-19.

The chain employs TRBV6-6 and TRBJ2-6, with a possible D match to TRBD1 (6 bases). From germline, CDR1 is MNHNY and CDR2 SVGAGI (reference sequence). CDR3 length equals 16 residues. Trimming took off 2 bases at V and 0 bases at J, with 8 bases between the two ends. For the CDR3, the DNA is TGTGCCAGCAGTTACGAACAGGGCTCTGGGGCCAACGTCCTGACTTTC. Amino acids: CASSYEQGSGANVLTF.

The chain employs TRBV19 and TRBJ2-2; D may be TRBD1 (6 bases). Germline V gene sequence: CDR1 LNHDA, CDR2 SQIVND (reference sequence). V lost 4 bases and J lost 5, with 17 bases in between. There are 16 residues in the CDR3. The CDR3 reads CASSKKTGFVTGELFF. The CDR3 DNA sequence: TGTGCCAGTAGTAAAAAGACAGGTTTTGTAACCGGGGAGCTGTTTTTT.

The gene calls are TRBV5-1 and TRBJ1-2; D remains ambiguous. The CDR3 is made up of 13 amino acids. Trimming took off 2 bases at V and 2 bases at J, with 7 bases between the two ends. CDR1 SGHRS and CDR2 YFSETQ come from the germline V gene. The CDR3 region has the DNA TGCGCCAGCAGCTTTACAGAAAACTATGGCTACACCTTC. Translation gives CASSFTENYGYTF. Full variable domain (outside the CDR3, taken from reference TRBV5-1 and TRBJ1-2): KAGVTQTPRYLIKTRGQQVTLSCSPISGHRSVSWYQQTPGQGLQFLFEYFSETQRNKGNFPGRFSGRQFSNSRSEMNVSTLELGDSALYLCASSFTENYGYTFGSGTRLTVV.

This sequence joins TRBV24-1 and TRBJ2-5; D might be TRBD1 (6 bases). This CDR3 spans 15 amino acids. V dropped 4 bases and J dropped 1 base, with 12 bases sitting between them. Germline V gene sequence: CDR1 KGHDR, CDR2 SFDVKD. CDR3 amino acids: CATSDAGQLQETQYF. The DNA of the CDR3 is TGTGCCACCAGTGACGCAGGACAGCTCCAAGAGACCCAGTACTTC.

This clone was found a few times. The genes are TRBV6-1 and TRBJ1-5, with D tentatively TRBD1 (6 bases). The length of the CDR3 is 14 residues. Per germline, CDR1 MNHNS and CDR2 SASEGT. V was clipped by 2 bases and J by 3 bases, with 8 bases between them. The CDR3 coding sequence is TGTGCCAGCAGTGAACAGGGGATCAATCAGCCCCAGCATTTT. Amino acid sequence: CASSEQGINQPQHF.

CDR3 protein: CAYGQPDTIYF. DNA for the CDR3: TGTGCCTACGGACAGCCGGACACCATATATTTT. The chain uses TRBV30 and TRBJ1-3; possibly TRBD1 for D (6 bases). Trimming took off 7 bases at V and 8 bases at J, with 12 bases between the two ends. The germline V gene encodes CDR1 GTSNPN and CDR2 SVGIG (reference sequence). The CDR3 totals 11 residues.

CDR3 sequence: CASSFGGAKDEQFF. CDR3 DNA sequence: TGTGCCAGCAGCTTCGGGGGGGCTAAGGATGAGCAGTTCTTC. The chain links TRBV7-2 to TRBJ2-1, with 8 bases lining up with TRBD2. From germline, CDR1 is SGHTA and CDR2 FQGNSA. J gave up 8 bases and V 3 bases, and 6 bases lay outside the gene matches. CDR3 length equals 14 residues. Using reference TRBV7-2 and TRBJ2-1 for the parts outside the CDR3, the full variable domain is GAGVSQSPSNKVTEKGKDVELRCDPISGHTALYWYRQSLGQGLEFLIYFQGNSAPDKSGLPSDRFSAERTGGSVSTLTIQRTQQEDSAVYLCASSFGGAKDEQFFGPGTRLTVL.

The V and J genes are TRBV12-5 and TRBJ1-2, with D tentatively TRBD1 (6 bases). V was shortened by 8 bases and J by 5 bases, with 12 bases between the two germline ends. From germline, CDR1 is LGHNT and CDR2 FRNRAP. The CDR3 runs to 12 residues. CDR3 loop: CASSAGAYGYTF. CDR3 sequence (DNA): TGTGCTAGTTCGGCGGGGGCATATGGCTACACCTTC. Based on the CDR3 plus reference TRBV12-5 and TRBJ1-2, the full variable domain is DARVTQTPRHKVTEMGQEVTMRCQPILGHNTVFWYRQTMMQGLELLAYFRNRAPLDDSGMPKDRFSAEMPDATLATLKIQPSEPRDSAVYFCASSAGAYGYTFGSGTRLTVV.

This chain connects TRBV29-1 to TRBJ1-5; 9 nucleotides match TRBD1. This CDR3 has 14 amino acids. The J segment lost 1 base and the V segment lost 6 bases, leaving 4 bases of the junction unmatched. Germline V lookup: CDR1 SQVTM, CDR2 ANQGSEA. CDR3 residues: CSVRQGGSNQPQHF. The DNA of the CDR3 is TGCAGCGTGCGACAGGGGGGAAGCAATCAGCCCCAGCATTTT. Full variable domain (outside the CDR3, taken from reference TRBV29-1 and TRBJ1-5): SAVISQKPSRDICQRGTSLTIQCQVDSQVTMMFWYRQQPGQSLTLIATANQGSEATYESGFVIDKFPISRPNLTFSTLTVSNMSPEDSSIYLCSVRQGGSNQPQHFGDGTRLSIL.

The chain couples TRBV19 to TRBJ2-7; D possibly corresponds to TRBD1 (6 bases). CDR3 length equals 14 residues. Trimming left V 5 bases short and J 2 bases short, with 13 bases between. The germline V gene encodes CDR1 LNHDA and CDR2 SQIVND (reference sequence). The CDR3 loop reads CASSLKTGPYEQYF. The CDR3 DNA is TGTGCCAGTAGTCTGAAGACAGGACCCTACGAGCAGTACTTC.